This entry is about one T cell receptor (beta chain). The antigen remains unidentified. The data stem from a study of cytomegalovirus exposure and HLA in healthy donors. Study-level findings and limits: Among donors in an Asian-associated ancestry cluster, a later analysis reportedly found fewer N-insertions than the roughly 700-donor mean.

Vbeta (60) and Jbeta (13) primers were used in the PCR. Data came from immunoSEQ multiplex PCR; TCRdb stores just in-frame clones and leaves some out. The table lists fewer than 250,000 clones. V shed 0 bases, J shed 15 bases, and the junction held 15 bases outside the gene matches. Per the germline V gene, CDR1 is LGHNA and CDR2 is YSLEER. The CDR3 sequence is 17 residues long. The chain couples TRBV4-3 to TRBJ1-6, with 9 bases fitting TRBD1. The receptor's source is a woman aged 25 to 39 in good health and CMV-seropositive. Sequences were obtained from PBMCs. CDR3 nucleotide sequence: TGCGCCAGCAGCCAAGACACGGCGACAACAGGGGGCCCTCTCCTCCACTTT. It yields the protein CASSQDTATTGGPLLHF.